One sample yielded the 28 T cell receptor beta chains listed below, sequenced in a study of T cells in Graves' hyperthyroidism and ophthalmopathy. RNA transcripts gave rise to amplified TCR beta CDR3 regions. The HTBI primer set served for first-round RT-PCR of the TCR CDR3. MiXCR, applied by TCRdb to the multiplex PCR reads, yields one record per CDR3 protein. The repertoire holds 490,000 or so distinct CDR3 sequences, with 15% to 20% as singletons. Sequenced input: blood. The receptor set was obtained from a man aged 40-55 years with Graves' ophthalmopathy.

The chain combines TRBV20-1 with TRBJ2-1, with D possibly being TRBD1 (5 bases). Germline V lookup: CDR1 DFQATT, CDR2 SNEGSKA (reference sequence). The CDR3 runs to 14 residues. The V end lost 3 bases, the J end lost 3 bases, and 12 bases lay between the germline ends. The CDR3 DNA reads TGCAGTGCTAGCTCCAGGGTGCTCTACAATGAGCAGTTCTTC. Amino acid sequence: CSASSRVLYNEQFF.

The rearrangement joins TRBV4-2 to TRBJ1-1; D is unclear. The CDR3 is 12 residues long. Trimming stripped 0 bases from V and 8 bases from J, with 7 bases between. Germline CDR1 LGHNA, CDR2 YNFKEQ. The CDR3: CASSQDGREAFF. The CDR3 DNA reads as TGTGCCAGCAGCCAAGACGGTCGGGAAGCTTTCTTT.

This sequence joins TRBV5-1 and TRBJ2-7; 11 nucleotides match TRBD2. Germline V lookup: CDR1 SGHRS, CDR2 YFSETQ. V was clipped by 2 bases and J by 3 bases; unmatched bases: 7. CDR3 length: 16 residues. The CDR3 DNA sequence: TGCGCCAGCAGCTTCTCTAGCGGGGGGCCAGGCTACGAGCAGTACTTC. Its protein is CASSFSSGGPGYEQYF.

This clonotype was seen a handful of times. The rearrangement joins TRBV5-1 to TRBJ2-7, with D perhaps TRBD1 (7 bases). V gave up 3 bases and J gave up 3 bases, with 19 bases separating them. The CDR3 length is 16 residues. The germline V gene encodes CDR1 SGHRS and CDR2 YFSETQ. CDR3 sequence reads: CASSYGRFRGVYEQYF. CDR3 bases: TGCGCCAGCAGCTACGGCCGGTTCAGGGGGGTCTACGAGCAGTACTTC.

This clonotype was detected ten times or more. The chain combines TRBV6-1 with TRBJ2-7; D possibly corresponds to TRBD2 (6 bases). Germline V gene sequence: CDR1 MNHNS, CDR2 SASEGT. The CDR3 is 14 amino acids. V lost 3 bases and J lost 4, with 13 bases in between. The CDR3 coding sequence is TGTGCCAGCAGTGATCCGATCGGGAGATACGAGCAGTACTTC. Translating it yields CASSDPIGRYEQYF.

The chain joins TRBV6-1 to TRBJ2-7, with D perhaps TRBD2 (6 bases). The CDR3 sequence is 15 residues long. With 5 bases removed from V and 2 bases from J, the gap between germline ends came to 16 bases. Looked up from germline, CDR1 is MNHNS and CDR2 is SASEGT. CDR3 loop: CASSWEAGGAYEQYF. CDR3 DNA: TGTGCCAGCAGTTGGGAAGCAGGAGGGGCCTACGAGCAGTACTTC.

The chain has TRBV9 and TRBJ2-4, with TRBD1 as a possible D gene (5 bases). The V gene's germline CDR1 is SGDLS and CDR2 YYNGEE. The CDR3 loop spans 15 amino acids. V lost 0 bases and J 8 bases, leaving 15 bases between the germline ends. CDR3 region: CASSVEGNQRDIQYF. The CDR3 DNA sequence: TGTGCCAGCAGCGTAGAGGGGAATCAAAGGGACATTCAGTACTTC.

The CDR3 sequence is CASSLRTDGQAFF. The CDR3 DNA follows: TGTGCCAGCAGCTTGAGGACCGACGGGCAAGCTTTCTTT. The rearrangement links TRBV14 to TRBJ1-1; D ambiguous. The CDR3 has 13 amino acids. V lost 5 bases to trimming and J lost 9 bases, with 16 bases between them. Germline CDR1 SGHDN, CDR2 FVKESK.

The gene calls are TRBV28 and TRBJ2-1; 8 bases map to TRBD1. The CDR3 extends over 12 amino acids. Per the germline V gene, CDR1 is MDHEN and CDR2 is SYDVKM. The V gene end was trimmed by 6 bases and the J gene end by 5 bases; junction bases not matched to a gene: 0. The CDR3 region is CASRTGDNEQFF. The CDR3, as DNA: TGTGCCAGCAGGACAGGGGACAATGAGCAGTTCTTC.

The gene calls are TRBV5-1 and TRBJ2-1, with 8 bases aligning to TRBD1. Trimming took 5 bases from V and 6 from J; bases not matched to a gene: 4. The CDR3 totals 13 residues. CDR1 and CDR2 from the germline V gene are SGHRS and YFSETQ. The CDR3 sequence is CASRTDRANEQFF. The CDR3, as DNA: TGCGCCAGCAGGACGGACAGGGCCAATGAGCAGTTCTTC.

This clonotype appeared many times. The chain employs TRBV6-1 and TRBJ2-7, with 8 bases aligning to TRBD2. The CDR3 runs 13 residues. The V gene's germline CDR1 is MNHNS and CDR2 SASEGT. V was clipped by 7 bases and J by 5 bases; unmatched bases: 7. CDR3 nucleotides: TGTGCCAGCACCTCAAGCGGGGGCAACGAGCAGTACTTC. Protein sequence: CASTSSGGNEQYF.

The chain links TRBV6-2 or TRBV6-3 to TRBJ2-5; maybe TRBD2 (5 bases). Germline-derived CDR1 and CDR2 are MNHEY and SVGEGT. The CDR3 is made up of 13 amino acids. Trimming took off 7 bases at V and 0 bases at J, with 9 bases between the two ends. The CDR3 here is CASTDGNQETQYF. In DNA, the CDR3 is TGTGCCAGCACCGACGGGAACCAAGAGACCCAGTACTTC.

This clonotype came up many times. The J gene is TRBJ1-6, the V gene TRBV7-8; possibly TRBD1 for D (5 bases). Germline V gene lookup returns CDR1 SGHVS and CDR2 FQNEAQ. The CDR3 has 11 amino acids. Trimming took 5 bases from V and 9 from J, leaving 5 bases between them. The CDR3 spells CASSQGSPLHF. CDR3 in DNA: TGTGCCAGCAGCCAGGGTTCACCCCTCCACTTT.

This clonotype was counted ten times or more. This sequence joins TRBV5-1 and TRBJ2-7; 9 bases align to TRBD1. This CDR3 region has 15 residues. Germline V gives CDR1 SGHRS, CDR2 YFSETQ. V dropped 0 bases and J dropped 5; count of bases not matched to a gene: 6. CDR3 sequence reads: CASSLDGTGFDEQYF. CDR3 DNA: TGCGCCAGCAGCTTGGACGGGACAGGGTTCGACGAGCAGTACTTC.

This clonotype was detected ten times or more. V is TRBV5-1 and J is TRBJ1-1; 9 nucleotides match TRBD1. The V gene's germline CDR1 is SGHRS and CDR2 YFSETQ. The CDR3 is 16 residues long. The ends lost 5 bases at V and 0 bases at J; junction bases unmatched: 8. The CDR3 reads CASRPGDRVMNTEAFF. The CDR3 coding sequence is TGCGCCAGCAGACCTGGGGACAGGGTTATGAACACTGAAGCTTTCTTT.

The gene calls are TRBV5-6 and TRBJ2-7; D tentatively reads TRBD1 or TRBD2 (5 bases each). The CDR3 contains 12 residues. Looked up from germline, CDR1 is SGHDT and CDR2 is YYEEEE. V lost 5 bases and J lost 6, with 12 bases in between. In nucleotides, the CDR3 is TGTGCCAGCAGATCCGGGACCACCGAGCAGTACTTC. This sequence encodes CASRSGTTEQYF.

A few counts support this clonotype. J is TRBJ1-5 and V is TRBV20-1; the match to TRBD1 covers 9 bases. Germline V lookup: CDR1 DFQATT, CDR2 SNEGSKA (reference sequence). This CDR3 is 17 amino acids long. Trimming took 6 bases from V and 1 from J; bases not matched to a gene: 13. CDR3 amino acids: CSAGGTGNLGSNQPQHF. The CDR3 nucleotides read TGCAGTGCGGGAGGGACAGGGAATCTGGGAAGCAATCAGCCCCAGCATTTT.

At least ten counts were recorded for this clonotype. The DNA for the CDR3 is TGTGCCAGCAGCCTACAGGGAAGAGGCTACACCTTC. It specifies CASSLQGRGYTF. V is TRBV11-2 and J is TRBJ1-2, with a possible D match to TRBD1 (6 bases). V gave up 5 bases and J gave up 8 bases, with 12 bases separating them. Germline-derived CDR1 and CDR2 are SGHAT and FQNNGV. The CDR3 covers 12 residues.

This clonotype was seen a handful of times. The chain is built from TRBV20-1 and TRBJ2-2, with D hard to call. The CDR3 consists of 16 residues. Trimming took off 5 bases at V and 0 bases at J, with 16 bases between the two ends. Germline CDR1 reads DFQATT; CDR2 reads SNEGSKA (reference sequence). The CDR3 spells CSAGQIGRTNTGELFF. For the CDR3, the DNA is TGCAGTGCTGGTCAGATAGGACGGACGAACACCGGGGAGCTGTTTTTT.

This clonotype turned up a few times. This rearrangement joins TRBV12-3 or TRBV12-4 to TRBJ2-1, with TRBD2 matching 7 bases. The trim removed 5 bases at V and 9 bases at J, leaving 7 bases unmatched. This CDR3 region has 13 residues. CDR3 sequence: CASSPGLLVEQFF. CDR3 sequence (DNA): TGTGCCAGCAGTCCGGGACTACTTGTTGAGCAGTTCTTC.

This clonotype was found many times. The chain joins TRBV7-3 to TRBJ2-1; 7 nucleotides align to TRBD2. Germline trimming cut 2 bases from V and 7 bases from J; bases unmatched to any gene: 8. The CDR3 spans 15 residues. From germline, CDR1 is SGHTA and CDR2 FQGTGA. The CDR3 here is CASSLAGGRVNEQFF. The DNA of the CDR3 is TGTGCCAGCAGCTTAGCTGGTGGGAGGGTGAATGAGCAGTTCTTC.

This chain connects TRBV6-1 to TRBJ1-2; D not resolved. V was clipped by 5 bases and J by 4 bases, with 14 bases between them. Looked up from germline, CDR1 is MNHNS and CDR2 is SASEGT. This CDR3 is 14 amino acids long. The CDR3 loop reads CASSPREGAYGYTF. The CDR3 DNA reads as TGTGCCAGCAGTCCCCGAGAGGGAGCCTATGGCTACACCTTC.

This clonotype was counted a few times. V gene TRBV3-1 combines with J gene TRBJ2-2, with D perhaps given as TRBD1 or TRBD2 (6 bases each). Germline lookup yields CDR1 LGHDT and CDR2 YNNKEL (reference sequence). The CDR3 has 17 residues. V lost 3 bases and J 8 bases, leaving 22 bases between the germline ends. CDR3 nucleotide sequence: TGTGCCAGCAGCCAGGAAAATCCAGGACAGACTAGAGGGGAGCTGTTTTTT. Translating it yields CASSQENPGQTRGELFF.

This clonotype was counted at least ten times. The V call is TRBV28, the J call TRBJ1-6, with D unresolved. CDR1 MDHEN and CDR2 SYDVKM come from the germline V gene. The length of the CDR3 is 16 residues. V dropped 6 bases and J dropped 7 bases, with 19 bases sitting between them. CDR3 DNA: TGTGCCAGCAGGACCCGGAAAGAAGTATCCAATTCACCCCTCCACTTT. Translated, it gives CASRTRKEVSNSPLHF.

The chain has TRBV3-1 and TRBJ2-7; D not resolved. Deletions cut 6 bases from V and 5 bases from J, with 8 bases between. Germline V gene data show CDR1 as LGHDT and CDR2 as YNNKEL (reference sequence). There are 11 residues in the CDR3. The CDR3 bases are TGTGCCAGCAGGCGGAAGGACGAGCAGTACTTC. Amino acids: CASRRKDEQYF.

The J gene is TRBJ2-2, the V gene TRBV5-1, with 7 bases aligning to TRBD2. V shed 0 bases and J 6 bases; nucleotides not matched to a gene: 8. This CDR3 is 16 amino acids long. Germline V CDR1 and CDR2: SGHRS, YFSETQ. CDR3 coding DNA: TGCGCCAGCAGCTTGGGACTCGCCGGGGGGTCCGGGGAGCTGTTTTTT. It encodes CASSLGLAGGSGELFF.

This clonotype was counted many times. The genes are TRBV28 and TRBJ2-7, with 9 bases aligning to TRBD1. CDR1 and CDR2 from the germline V gene are MDHEN and SYDVKM. V dropped 5 bases and J dropped 3; count of bases not matched to a gene: 5. This CDR3 has 14 residues. DNA of the CDR3: TGTGCCAGCAGTGCCGGGACAGGGTTCTACGAGCAGTACTTC. Protein: CASSAGTGFYEQYF. Supplemented by reference TRBV28 and TRBJ2-7, the full variable domain reads DVKVTQSSRYLVKRTGEKVFLECVQDMDHENMFWYRQDPGLGLRLIYFSYDVKMKEKGDIPEGYSVSREKKERFSLILESASTNQTSMYLCASSAGTGFYEQYFGPGTRLTVT.

This clonotype was detected ten times or more. V usage is TRBV12-3 or TRBV12-4 and J usage is TRBJ2-1, with 7 bases identical to TRBD2. The CDR3 extends over 18 amino acids. Trimming cost V 6 bases and J 8 bases; bases outside gene matches: 22. The CDR3 sequence: CASSPIGGGVLPQDEQFF. The CDR3 DNA is TGTGCCAGCAGCCCTATCGGTGGGGGGGTCCTCCCCCAAGATGAGCAGTTCTTC.